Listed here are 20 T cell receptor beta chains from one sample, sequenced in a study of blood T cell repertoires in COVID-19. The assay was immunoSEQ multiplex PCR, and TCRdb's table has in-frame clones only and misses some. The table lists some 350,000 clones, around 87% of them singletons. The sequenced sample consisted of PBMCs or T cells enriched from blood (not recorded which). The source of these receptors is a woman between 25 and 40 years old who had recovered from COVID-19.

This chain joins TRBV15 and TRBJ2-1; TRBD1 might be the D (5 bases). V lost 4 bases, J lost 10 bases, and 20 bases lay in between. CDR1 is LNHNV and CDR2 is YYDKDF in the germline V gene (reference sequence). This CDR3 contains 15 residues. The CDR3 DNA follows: TGTGCCACCAGCATGCGGATCCTAGAGACAGACGAGCAGTTCTTC. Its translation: CATSMRILETDEQFF.

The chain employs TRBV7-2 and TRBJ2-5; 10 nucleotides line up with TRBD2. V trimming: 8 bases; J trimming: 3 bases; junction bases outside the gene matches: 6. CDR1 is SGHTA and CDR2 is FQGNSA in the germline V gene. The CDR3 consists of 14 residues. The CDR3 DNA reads TGTGCCAGCGCTCGCGGACTAGCGGAAGAGACCCAGTACTTC. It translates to CASARGLAEETQYF.

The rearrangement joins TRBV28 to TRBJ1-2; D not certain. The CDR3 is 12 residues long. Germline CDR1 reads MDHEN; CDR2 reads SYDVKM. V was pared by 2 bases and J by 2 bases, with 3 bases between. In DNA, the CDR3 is TGTGCCAGCAGTTTACCGAACTATGGCTACACCTTC. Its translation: CASSLPNYGYTF.

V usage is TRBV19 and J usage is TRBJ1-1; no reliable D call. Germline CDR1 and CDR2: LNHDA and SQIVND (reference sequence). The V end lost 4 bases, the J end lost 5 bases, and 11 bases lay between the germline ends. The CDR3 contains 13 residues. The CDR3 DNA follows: TGTGCCAGTAGTACGACCCTGAGGACTGAAGCTTTCTTT. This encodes CASSTTLRTEAFF. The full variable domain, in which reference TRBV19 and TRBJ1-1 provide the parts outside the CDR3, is DGGITQSPKYLFRKEGQNVTLSCEQNLNHDAMYWYRQDPGQGLRLIYYSQIVNDFQKGDIAEGYSVSREKKESFPLTVTSAQKNPTAFYLCASSTTLRTEAFFGQGTRLTVV.

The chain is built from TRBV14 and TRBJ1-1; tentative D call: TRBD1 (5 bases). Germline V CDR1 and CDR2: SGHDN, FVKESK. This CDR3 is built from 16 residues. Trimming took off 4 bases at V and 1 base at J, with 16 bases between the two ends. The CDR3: CASSRVVGAPNTEAFF. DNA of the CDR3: TGTGCCAGCAGCCGGGTAGTAGGGGCCCCGAACACTGAAGCTTTCTTT.

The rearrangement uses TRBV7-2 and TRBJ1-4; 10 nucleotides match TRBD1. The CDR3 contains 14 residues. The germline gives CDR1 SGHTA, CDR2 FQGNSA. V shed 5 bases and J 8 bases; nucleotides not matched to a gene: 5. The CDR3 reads CASSRQGAEEKLFF. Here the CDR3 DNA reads TGTGCCAGCAGCAGACAGGGGGCTGAAGAAAAACTGTTTTTT. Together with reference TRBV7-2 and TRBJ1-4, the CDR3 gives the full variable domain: GAGVSQSPSNKVTEKGKDVELRCDPISGHTALYWYRQSLGQGLEFLIYFQGNSAPDKSGLPSDRFSAERTGGSVSTLTIQRTQQEDSAVYLCASSRQGAEEKLFFGSGTQLSVL.

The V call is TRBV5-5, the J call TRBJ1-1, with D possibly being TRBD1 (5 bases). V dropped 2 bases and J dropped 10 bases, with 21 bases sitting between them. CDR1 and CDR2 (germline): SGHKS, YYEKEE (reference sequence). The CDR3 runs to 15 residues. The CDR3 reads CASSLSGTGLFAAFF. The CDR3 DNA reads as TGTGCCAGCAGCTTAAGCGGGACGGGACTTTTTGCAGCTTTCTTT.

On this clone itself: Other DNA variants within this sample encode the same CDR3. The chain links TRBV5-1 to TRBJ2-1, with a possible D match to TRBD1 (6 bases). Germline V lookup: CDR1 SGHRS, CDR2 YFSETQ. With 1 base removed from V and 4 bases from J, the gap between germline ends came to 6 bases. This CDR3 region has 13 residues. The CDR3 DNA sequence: TGCGCCAGCAGCTTGACAGGGTACAATGAGCAGTTCTTC. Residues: CASSLTGYNEQFF. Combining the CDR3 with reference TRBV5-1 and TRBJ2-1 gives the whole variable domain KAGVTQTPRYLIKTRGQQVTLSCSPISGHRSVSWYQQTPGQGLQFLFEYFSETQRNKGNFPGRFSGRQFSNSRSEMNVSTLELGDSALYLCASSLTGYNEQFFGPGTRLTVL.

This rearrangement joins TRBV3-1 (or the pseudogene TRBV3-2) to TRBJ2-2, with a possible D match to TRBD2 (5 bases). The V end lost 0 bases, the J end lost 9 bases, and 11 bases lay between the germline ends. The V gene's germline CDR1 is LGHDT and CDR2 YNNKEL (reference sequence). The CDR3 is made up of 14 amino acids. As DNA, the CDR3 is TGTGCCAGCAGCCAAGATCCGGGGAGTTGGGAGCTGTTTTTT. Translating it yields CASSQDPGSWELFF.

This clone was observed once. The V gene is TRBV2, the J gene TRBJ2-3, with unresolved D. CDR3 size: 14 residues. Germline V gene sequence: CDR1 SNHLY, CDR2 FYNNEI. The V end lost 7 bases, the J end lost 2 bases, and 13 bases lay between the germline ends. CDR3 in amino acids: CASTRRLNTDTQYF. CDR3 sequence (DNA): TGTGCCAGCACCCGAAGACTTAACACAGATACGCAGTATTTT.

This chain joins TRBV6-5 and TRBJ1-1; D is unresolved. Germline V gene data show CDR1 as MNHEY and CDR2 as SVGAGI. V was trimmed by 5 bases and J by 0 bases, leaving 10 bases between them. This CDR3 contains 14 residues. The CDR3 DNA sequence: TGTGCCAGCAGTCAACTCGGGGTGAACACTGAAGCTTTCTTT. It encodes CASSQLGVNTEAFF.

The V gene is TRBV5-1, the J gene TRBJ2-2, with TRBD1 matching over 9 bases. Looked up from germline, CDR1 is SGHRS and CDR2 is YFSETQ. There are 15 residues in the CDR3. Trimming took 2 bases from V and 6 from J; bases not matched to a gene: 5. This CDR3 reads CASSFGDRDAGELFF. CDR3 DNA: TGCGCCAGCAGCTTCGGGGACAGGGATGCCGGGGAGCTGTTTTTT.

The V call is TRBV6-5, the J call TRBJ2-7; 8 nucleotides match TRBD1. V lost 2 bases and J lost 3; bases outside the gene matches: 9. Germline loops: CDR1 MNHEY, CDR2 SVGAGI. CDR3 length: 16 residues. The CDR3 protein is CASSYGGGGQGYEQYF. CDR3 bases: TGTGCCAGCAGTTACGGGGGAGGAGGACAGGGCTACGAGCAGTACTTC.

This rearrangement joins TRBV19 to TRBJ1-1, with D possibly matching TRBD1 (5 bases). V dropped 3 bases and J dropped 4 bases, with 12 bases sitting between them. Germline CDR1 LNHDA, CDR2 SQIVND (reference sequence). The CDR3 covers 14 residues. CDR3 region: CASSIWRGGTEAFF. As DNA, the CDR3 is TGTGCCAGTAGTATTTGGAGGGGAGGCACTGAAGCTTTCTTT.

The CDR3 sequence is CSALGSEQFF. CDR3 in DNA: TGCAGTGCTCTAGGGAGTGAGCAGTTCTTC. V usage is TRBV20-1 and J usage is TRBJ2-1; a possible D gene is TRBD2 (5 bases). With 5 bases removed from V and 9 bases from J, the gap between germline ends came to 8 bases. The CDR3 covers 10 residues. CDR1 and CDR2 from the germline V gene are DFQATT and SNEGSKA (reference sequence).

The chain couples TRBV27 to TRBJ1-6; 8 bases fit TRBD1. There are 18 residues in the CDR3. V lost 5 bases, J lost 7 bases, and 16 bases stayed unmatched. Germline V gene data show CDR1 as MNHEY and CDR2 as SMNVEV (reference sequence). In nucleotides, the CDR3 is TGTGCCAGCAGTAGTCGACAGGGGATCCCTCTCCTCAATTCACCCCTCCACTTT. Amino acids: CASSSRQGIPLLNSPLHF.

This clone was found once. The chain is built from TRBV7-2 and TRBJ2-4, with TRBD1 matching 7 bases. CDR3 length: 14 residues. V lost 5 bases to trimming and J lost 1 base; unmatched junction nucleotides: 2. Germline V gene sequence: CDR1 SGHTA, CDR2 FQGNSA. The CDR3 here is CASSTGAAKNIQYF. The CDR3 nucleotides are TGTGCCAGCAGCACAGGGGCGGCCAAAAACATTCAGTACTTC. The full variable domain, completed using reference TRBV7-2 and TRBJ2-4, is GAGVSQSPSNKVTEKGKDVELRCDPISGHTALYWYRQSLGQGLEFLIYFQGNSAPDKSGLPSDRFSAERTGGSVSTLTIQRTQQEDSAVYLCASSTGAAKNIQYFGAGTRLSVL.

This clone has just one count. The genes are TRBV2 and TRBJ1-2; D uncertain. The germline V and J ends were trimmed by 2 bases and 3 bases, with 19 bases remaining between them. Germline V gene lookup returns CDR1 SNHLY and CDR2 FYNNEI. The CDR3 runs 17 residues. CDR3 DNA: TGTGCCAGCAGTGAAAGTACGGGAGGGCGCCCGGACTATGGCTACACCTTC. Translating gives CASSESTGGRPDYGYTF.

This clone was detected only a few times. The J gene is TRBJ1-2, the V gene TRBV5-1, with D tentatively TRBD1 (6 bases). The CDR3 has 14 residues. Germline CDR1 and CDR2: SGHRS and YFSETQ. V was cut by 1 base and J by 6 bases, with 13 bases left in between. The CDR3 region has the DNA TGCGCCAGCAGCTTGACAGGGACCCGGGATGGCTACACCTTC. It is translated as CASSLTGTRDGYTF.

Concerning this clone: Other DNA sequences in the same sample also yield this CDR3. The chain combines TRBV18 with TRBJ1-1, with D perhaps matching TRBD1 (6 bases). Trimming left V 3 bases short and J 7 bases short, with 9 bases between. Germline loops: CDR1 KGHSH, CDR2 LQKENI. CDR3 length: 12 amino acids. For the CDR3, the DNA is TGTGCCAGCTCACCTCCGGACAGTGAAGCTTTCTTT. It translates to CASSPPDSEAFF. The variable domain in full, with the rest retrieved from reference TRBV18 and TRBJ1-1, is NAGVMQNPRHLVRRRGQEARLRCSPMKGHSHVYWYRQLPEEGLKFMVYLQKENIIDESGMPKERFSAEFPKEGPSILRIQQVVRGDSAAYFCASSPPDSEAFFGQGTRLTVV.